The clone carrying this T cell receptor beta chain was seen repeatedly, ten times or more. Its matching antigen is unknown. These data are taken from a study of beta chain features in type 1 diabetes. The whole isolated RNA underwent reverse transcription, so sequencing captured expressed TCRB transcripts. Profiled with immunoSEQ multiplex PCR; TCRdb holds only in-frame clones, not every one. The data hold a few hundred thousand clones, with 8% to 10% observed a single time. Sorted cells reached over 95% purity in every population. Study findings and constraints: Naive, central memory and regulatory TCRB repertoires appeared more similar among patients than healthy donors. Within each of all four CD4+ subsets, Type 1 diabetes patients had TCRB CDR3s that were moderately but significantly shorter. VDJ junctions in type 1 diabetes patients carried more deletions and fewer insertions.

Source material: central memory CD4+ T cells from blood. The clonotype originates from a man in his thirties or forties with type 1 diabetes.

The DNA for the CDR3 is TGTGCCAGCAGCTCGTACAGGGATCAGCCCCAGCATTTT. Protein sequence: CASSSYRDQPQHF. This chain joins TRBV5-5 and TRBJ1-5, with D perhaps TRBD1 (6 bases). CDR3 length: 13 residues. V lost 3 bases and J 5 bases, leaving 9 bases between the germline ends. In germline, CDR1 is SGHKS, CDR2 YYEKEE (reference sequence).